This T cell receptor beta chain was found in a study of tumor-infiltrating lymphocytes in primary liver carcinoma. Study outcomes and limitations: The study found only about 7.5-25% of top clones in all five tumor regions.

In regard to this clonotype: The antigen is undetermined. An end of the junction does not agree with germline; a read error may underlie this.

It was from roughly 20-30 mg of unsorted bulk tissue that RNA and DNA were co-extracted. Resecting the tumor surgically was how the patients' primary liver carcinoma was treated. Total RNA amounting to about 520 ng was the source from which TCR beta cDNA was made with a constant-region primer. What produced the TCR beta libraries was three nested multiplex PCR rounds using slightly modified ARM-PCR. TCRdb re-analysed the multiplex PCR reads in MiXCR, keeping a single row per CDR3 protein. The data show about 210,000 distinct CDR3 sequences, around 81% seen once. The TCR comes from a man between 40 and 49 years old with primary liver carcinoma and hepatitis B virus infection. Sequencing was performed on tumor tissue from primary liver carcinoma.

In nucleotides, the CDR3 is TGTGCCAGCGGTCCCCTCGATCTTCGGGGGCAGATCTTC. Its translation is CASGPLDLRGQIF. The rearrangement links TRBV12-3 or TRBV12-4 to TRBJ2-1; the D gene could be TRBD1 or TRBD2 (6 bases each). This CDR3 contains 13 residues.